This T cell receptor beta chain was documented in a study of cytomegalovirus exposure and HLA in healthy donors. Across the whole study: The study's early data release held 80 million to 95 million unique TCRs from HLA-typed donors. Study-level points and caveats: An ancestry cluster, one associated with Asian ancestry, reportedly showed fewer N-insertions than the approximately 650-donor mean in a later analysis. More clonal expansion characterized HLA-associated TCR beta chains than equally common others in a later analysis.

In this sample, this clone turned up a few times. The antigen is not known. The PCR employed 60 Vbeta primers together with 13 Jbeta primers. Method: immunoSEQ multiplex PCR; TCRdb's copy keeps in-frame clones and lacks some. This table has some 77,000 clones, roughly 75% appearing once. The V gene's germline CDR1 is LNHDA and CDR2 SQIVND (reference sequence). The CDR3 is made up of 15 amino acids. The V and J ends lost 4 bases and 2 bases, in that order; junction bases with no gene match: 3. The sample consisted of PBMCs. This TCR came from a woman aged 40 to 50 in good health and CMV-seronegative. This chain links TRBV19 with TRBJ2-2; 8 nucleotides match TRBD2. CDR3 amino acids: CASSKIAGNTGELFF. In nucleotides, the CDR3 is TGTGCCAGTAGTAAGATAGCGGGAAACACCGGGGAGCTGTTTTTT.